There are a few counts of the clone carrying this T cell receptor beta chain. What it binds is unknown. PCR was performed a second time for roughly 7 to 11 cycles using a sample-barcoded 5' primer and a J-beta primer mix. All cDNA molecules were each tagged by a template-switch adaptor with 12 random nucleotides. Each sample provided no less than 2.5 million CDR3-containing paired-end reads. In TCRdb, the 5' RACE reads were re-called with MiXCR into one record per CDR3 protein. The data show under 1,000,000 distinct CDR3 sequences, around 50% seen once. This sample is part of a study of blood T cells in healthy people across ages. Study-level background: Template switching captured about one barcoded beta molecule per two T cells. Study-level results: Aged donors had fewer naive CD4+ cells and lower diversity than long-lived donors.

Trimming took off 6 bases at V and 0 bases at J, with 9 bases between the two ends. The length of the CDR3 is 13 residues. Germline V lookup: CDR1 DFQATT, CDR2 SNEGSKA (reference sequence). Sequenced: blood. This chain uses TRBV20-1 with TRBJ2-4, with D perhaps TRBD2 (6 bases). This sequence originates from an elderly man in good health. CDR3 residues: CSAGTGAKNIQYF. The CDR3 bases are TGCAGTGCAGGGACTGGAGCCAAAAACATTCAGTACTTC.